The T cell receptor beta chain described here comes from a study of human T cells and chemical hapten exposure. Study at large: In the roughly 25-week study, patients were dosed weekly with diphenylcyclopropenone on the scalp throughout. DPC (0.01%) was patch tested on the upper back and read at 6 days.

The trim removed 8 bases at V and 7 bases at J, leaving 13 bases unmatched. The CDR3 is made up of 16 amino acids. Germline values: CDR1 MNHEY, CDR2 SVGAGI. Time point reported: patch test 1, 2 weeks after DPC sensitization. Noted treatment: therapeutic diphenylcyclopropenone sensitization with weekly scalp DPC. Attachment of unique molecular identifiers to individual cDNA molecules was performed in the library. As handled by the study authors: Per-sample TCR counts ranged from about 23,224 to 750,000, median around 96,000. MiXCR, run by TCRdb on the RACE reads, gives a single entry per CDR3 protein. In this record, the V and J calls reflect TCRdb's handling and not the investigators' own analysis. The data contain some 180,000 distinct CDR3 sequences, around 24% of them singletons.

The sequence was collected from a woman aged 50 to 65 with alopecia areata. Some clones in this sample may be carry-over from other donors' samples. The sample in question was whole blood, obtained in connection with sensitization to the hapten diphenylcyclopropenone (DPC). The rearrangement links TRBV6-5 to TRBJ2-2, with 10 bases lining up with TRBD2. The CDR3 nucleotides are TGTGCCAGCCTCCGGTCTAGCGGGAGTAACGGCGGGGAGCTGTTTTTT. Amino acids: CASLRSSGSNGGELFF.